This T cell receptor beta chain was obtained from a study of CD8 T cells in ankylosing spondylitis. Germline V gene data show CDR1 as LGHDT and CDR2 as YNNKEL (reference sequence). The V segment lost 3 bases and the J segment 3 bases; nucleotides outside the gene matches: 6. The CDR3 totals 15 residues. Study-level findings and limits: About 8 highly homologous variants made up a TCR beta motif, and this motif appeared characteristic of ankylosing spondylitis blood. Past research had described some motif variants in reactive arthritis synovial fluid and blood.

With regard to this clonotype: Antigen: not known.

Using its own MiXCR run on the 5' RACE reads, TCRdb lists one record per CDR3 protein. The sample carries hundreds of thousands of distinct CDR3 sequences, roughly a quarter recorded once. Sequencing was performed on blood, either unsorted or a sorted T cell fraction (not recorded which). The receptor was isolated from a male donor with ankylosing spondylitis. V and J are TRBV3-1 and TRBJ1-2; TRBD1 matches 8 bases. The CDR3 nucleotides read TGTGCCAGCAGCCAGCTCGACAGGGGAGACTATGGCTACACCTTC. Translation gives CASSQLDRGDYGYTF.